This entry lists 29 T cell receptor beta chains sequenced from one sample in a study of regulatory T cells in long-lasting Graves disease. According to the study, TCR beta libraries were built with iRepertoire HTBI primers and CDR3-region Arm-PCR. TCRdb analysed the multiplex PCR reads with MiXCR anew, one entry per CDR3 protein. Counted here are hundreds of thousands of distinct CDR3 sequences, 15% to 20% occurring once; the ten biggest clones make up roughly 27%. Documented time point: newly diagnosed GD, antithyroid drugs for less than 3 months. There was RNA extracted from PBMCs, and the TCR library was made from it. These sequences were also reported in another study, on T cells in Graves' hyperthyroidism and ophthalmopathy.

The starting material was peripheral blood mononuclear cells (PBMCs), obtained at new diagnosis, from a patient treated with antithyroid drugs. The origin of the receptors is a man aged 40-49 years with Graves disease.

This clonotype was picked up a small number of times. The J gene is TRBJ2-1, the V gene TRBV4-3, with D perhaps matching TRBD1 (6 bases). The V end lost 0 bases, the J end lost 8 bases, and 17 bases lay between the germline ends. Germline lookup yields CDR1 LGHNA and CDR2 YSLEER. The CDR3 has 16 amino acids. The CDR3 coding sequence is TGCGCCAGCAGCCAAGATCCTTACAGGGTTCGACATGAGCAGTTCTTC. Protein product: CASSQDPYRVRHEQFF.

The rearrangement joins TRBV2 to TRBJ2-7; D may be TRBD2 (6 bases). The CDR3 is 12 amino acids. CDR1 is SNHLY and CDR2 is FYNNEI in the germline V gene. V gave up 3 bases and J gave up 5 bases, with 8 bases separating them. The CDR3 nucleotides read TGTGCCAGCAGTGAGGGGACTGACGAGCAGTACTTC. Protein: CASSEGTDEQYF.

The chain is built from TRBV6-5 and TRBJ1-2; perhaps TRBD1 as D (6 bases). The germline V and J ends were trimmed by 2 bases and 6 bases, with 10 bases remaining between them. This CDR3 is built from 13 residues. Germline V gives CDR1 MNHEY, CDR2 SVGAGI. The CDR3 DNA reads as TGTGCCAGCAGTTACCTAAACAGGGATGGCTACACCTTC. Translating it yields CASSYLNRDGYTF.

CDR3 nucleotide sequence: TGTGCCAGCAGCGATGGACTAGCGGGGGAGTACACCGGGGAGCTGTTTTTT. Its protein product is CASSDGLAGEYTGELFF. This rearrangement joins TRBV11-2 to TRBJ2-2, with 13 bases identical to TRBD2. Germline V gene lookup returns CDR1 SGHAT and CDR2 FQNNGV. This CDR3 region has 17 residues. J lost 3 bases, V lost 5 bases, and 6 bases had no gene match. The variable domain in full, with the rest retrieved from reference TRBV11-2 and TRBJ2-2, is EAGVAQSPRYKIIEKRQSVAFWCNPISGHATLYWYQQILGQGPKLLIQFQNNGVVDDSQLPKDRFSAERLKGVDSTLKIQPAKLEDSAVYLCASSDGLAGEYTGELFFGEGSRLTVL.

With regard to this clonotype: One base separates it from a far larger clone, so it is likely a read error. The rearrangement links TRBV11-3 to TRBJ2-1; D unresolved. Trimming cost V 1 base and J 4 bases, with 8 bases left between them. This CDR3 comprises 14 residues. Germline assignment: CDR1 SGHNT and CDR2 YENEEA. The CDR3: CASSLGRLYNEQFF. CDR3 nucleotide sequence: TGTGCCAGCAGCTTAGGTCGGCTTTACAATGAGCAGTTCTTC.

This clonotype was recorded a few times. The chain uses TRBV28 and TRBJ2-2; D could derive from TRBD1 or TRBD2 (5 bases each). Per the germline V gene, CDR1 is MDHEN and CDR2 is SYDVKM. The ends were cut back, 5 bases at V and 9 bases at J, with 25 bases in the middle. CDR3 length: 17 amino acids. The CDR3 DNA reads as TGTGCCAGCAGTCGTGATCTCGGGACCGGATACTACCGGGAGCTGTTTTTT. This translates into CASSRDLGTGYYRELFF.

This clonotype has ten or more counts. The rearrangement links TRBV12-5 to TRBJ2-1; TRBD2 agrees at 9 bases. The V gene's germline CDR1 is LGHNT and CDR2 FRNRAP. V gave up 4 bases and J gave up 3 bases; unmatched junction bases: 16. CDR3 length: 19 amino acids. The CDR3 region is CASGSTLPQRGVGYNEQFF. The CDR3 DNA is TGTGCTAGTGGTTCCACCCTCCCTCAGCGGGGGGTGGGCTACAATGAGCAGTTCTTC.

The V and J genes are TRBV10-1 and TRBJ2-1; tentative D call: TRBD1 (6 bases). Germline values: CDR1 WNHNN, CDR2 SYGVQD (reference sequence). The V end was cut by 2 bases, the J end by 0 bases, with 11 bases between. The CDR3 consists of 16 residues. CDR3 sequence: CASSETGQPSYNEQFF. CDR3 DNA sequence: TGCGCCAGCAGTGAGACTGGACAGCCCTCCTACAATGAGCAGTTCTTC.

Ten or more counts support this clonotype. The chain couples TRBV9 to TRBJ1-4; 7 positions agree with TRBD1. The CDR3 length is 13 residues. Germline trimming cut 3 bases from V and 8 bases from J; bases unmatched to any gene: 4. Germline CDR1 reads SGDLS; CDR2 reads YYNGEE. The CDR3 DNA reads as TGTGCCAGCAGCGGGGAAGGGGGCGAAAAACTGTTTTTT. This encodes CASSGEGGEKLFF.

This clonotype was found a few times. This chain connects TRBV27 to TRBJ2-1; a possible D gene is TRBD1 (5 bases). Trimming pared 3 bases from V and 4 bases from J, leaving 16 bases between. The CDR3 is 16 amino acids. Germline V CDR1 and CDR2: MNHEY, SMNVEV (reference sequence). CDR3 protein: CASSLGRANVYNEQFF. CDR3 DNA sequence: TGTGCCAGCAGTTTGGGCAGGGCTAACGTATACAATGAGCAGTTCTTC.

This clonotype was seen at least ten times. The chain uses TRBV2 and TRBJ1-1; D may be TRBD1 (5 bases). The CDR3 consists of 13 residues. The germline V gene has CDR1 SNHLY and CDR2 FYNNEI. Trimming took 6 bases from V and 3 from J, leaving 11 bases between them. CDR3 DNA sequence: TGTGCCAGCAGGGGGACTGGGGACACTGAAGCTTTCTTT. Its translation: CASRGTGDTEAFF.

This clonotype showed up just a few times. A read error may account for a junction end that differs from germline. The chain employs TRBV5-1 and TRBJ1-1; a weak D match, TRBD1 (6 bases). This CDR3 is built from 15 residues. Per germline, CDR1 SGHRS and CDR2 YFSETQ. CDR3 sequence (DNA): TGTGCCAGCAGGCCACCGGGACAAGGGGACACTGAAGCTTTCTTT. Amino acids: CASRPPGQGDTEAFF.

This clonotype came up a few times. CDR3 region: CASRRSLGGNSPLHF. The CDR3 DNA reads as TGTGCCAGCAGGCGTTCTTTAGGTGGTAATTCACCCCTCCACTTT. The rearrangement links TRBV3-1 to TRBJ1-6; D remains unclear. The V gene's germline CDR1 is LGHDT and CDR2 YNNKEL (reference sequence). The CDR3 is made up of 15 amino acids. Trimming took off 6 bases at V and 6 bases at J, with 15 bases between the two ends.

This clonotype was seen ten or more times. The rearrangement joins TRBV29-1 to TRBJ2-1, with TRBD1 identical over 9 bases. Germline V gene data show CDR1 as SQVTM and CDR2 as ANQGSEA. The junction had 7 bases not matched to a gene; V was cut back by 7 bases and J by 6 bases. This CDR3 comprises 13 residues. CDR3 protein: CSDGTGSGNEQFF. In DNA form, the CDR3 reads TGCAGCGATGGGACAGGGTCGGGCAATGAGCAGTTCTTC.

The chain uses TRBV10-3 and TRBJ1-1, with a possible D match to TRBD1 (5 bases). The CDR3 has 13 amino acids. Germline V gives CDR1 ENHRY, CDR2 SYGVKD. Trimming took 8 bases from V and 4 from J, leaving 14 bases between them. CDR3 protein: CAISREGSTEAFF. DNA of the CDR3: TGTGCCATCTCGAGGGAGGGGAGCACTGAAGCTTTCTTT.

This chain connects TRBV6-1 to TRBJ1-1; 7 bases are a match to TRBD1. V lost 4 bases, J lost 10 bases, and 6 bases stayed unmatched. The germline gives CDR1 MNHNS, CDR2 SASEGT. The CDR3 spans 12 residues. This chain's CDR3 is CASSVGDRRAFF. The CDR3 DNA is TGTGCCAGCAGTGTTGGGGACAGACGAGCTTTCTTT.

The chain combines TRBV4-1 with TRBJ1-2; 9 nucleotides match TRBD1. The CDR3 is 17 residues long. With V trimmed by 3 bases and J by 8 bases, 16 bases remained unmatched. Looked up from germline, CDR1 is MGHRA and CDR2 is YSYEKL. In DNA, the CDR3 is TGCGCCAGCAGCCATGCAACCCGGGACAGGGCGGTAGGAGGCTACACCTTC. Translation gives CASSHATRDRAVGGYTF.

This clonotype appeared many times. The chain is built from TRBV6-1 and TRBJ2-5; 11 nucleotides agree with TRBD2. Trimming removed 2 bases from V and 1 base from J; junction bases left unmatched: 0. Germline CDR1 MNHNS, CDR2 SASEGT. The CDR3 runs 15 residues. For the CDR3, the DNA is TGTGCCAGCAGTGAACTAGCGGGGGGCCAAGAGACCCAGTACTTC. Its protein is CASSELAGGQETQYF.

Many counts were recorded for this clonotype. This chain uses TRBV18 with TRBJ2-7; D gene uncertain. CDR3 length: 13 amino acids. V was clipped by 3 bases and J by 5 bases, with 11 bases between them. Germline V gene data show CDR1 as KGHSH and CDR2 as LQKENI. DNA of the CDR3: TGTGCCAGCTCACCCCCGTCGAGCCACGAGCAGTACTTC. Amino acid sequence: CASSPPSSHEQYF.

Many counts were recorded for this clonotype. The rearrangement links TRBV3-1 to TRBJ1-5, with D unresolved. Between the trimmed V and J ends, which lost 1 base and 3 bases, there was a span of 7 bases. There are 14 residues in the CDR3. Looked up from germline, CDR1 is LGHDT and CDR2 is YNNKEL (reference sequence). This CDR3 reads CASSQGPTNQPQHF. CDR3 nucleotide sequence: TGTGCCAGCAGCCAAGGTCCGACCAATCAGCCCCAGCATTTT. Supplemented by reference TRBV3-1 and TRBJ1-5, the full variable domain reads DTAVSQTPKYLVTQMGNDKSIKCEQNLGHDTMYWYKQDSKKFLKIMFSYNNKELIINETVPNRFSPKSPDKAHLNLHINSLELGDSAVYFCASSQGPTNQPQHFGDGTRLSIL.

There are many counts of this clonotype. The gene calls are TRBV7-9 and TRBJ2-7, with a weak D call TRBD1 (6 bases). The germline V gene encodes CDR1 SEHNR and CDR2 FQNEAQ (reference sequence). Trimming left V 3 bases short and J 5 bases short, with 29 bases between. CDR3 length: 19 amino acids. This CDR3 is CASSLGFAGLQGWVHEQYF. In DNA, the CDR3 is TGTGCCAGCAGCTTGGGGTTTGCCGGTTTACAGGGCTGGGTTCACGAGCAGTACTTC.

This clonotype has ten or more counts. The chain has TRBV5-1 and TRBJ2-1, with D maybe TRBD2 (5 bases). CDR1 and CDR2 (germline): SGHRS, YFSETQ. The V end lost 1 base, the J end lost 1 base, and 12 bases lay between the germline ends. The CDR3 runs to 16 residues. The CDR3 spells CASSLTRGPSYNEQFF. CDR3 nucleotides: TGCGCCAGCAGCTTGACCCGGGGTCCTTCCTACAATGAGCAGTTCTTC.

This clonotype has a count of ten or more. This rearrangement joins TRBV5-1 to TRBJ1-4, with TRBD1 identical over 7 bases. The CDR3 sequence is 15 residues long. Germline V gene data show CDR1 as SGHRS and CDR2 as YFSETQ. V shed 4 bases and J 0 bases; nucleotides not matched to a gene: 3. The DNA of the CDR3 is TGCGCCAGCAGCCCCCAGGGGGCAACTAATGAAAAACTGTTTTTT. Translation: CASSPQGATNEKLFF.

CDR3 residues: CASSLGGQDFYEQYF. The CDR3 nucleotides read TGTGCCAGCAGCTTAGGGGGACAGGACTTCTACGAGCAGTACTTC. The V gene is TRBV11-2, the J gene TRBJ2-7, with TRBD1 identical over 8 bases. Germline loops: CDR1 SGHAT, CDR2 FQNNGV. The ends lost 1 base at V and 3 bases at J; junction bases unmatched: 5. The CDR3 runs 15 residues.

The V gene is TRBV18, the J gene TRBJ2-2; 11 bases map to TRBD1. The V gene's germline CDR1 is KGHSH and CDR2 LQKENI. CDR3 length equals 16 residues. Germline trimming cut 0 bases from V and 4 bases from J; bases unmatched to any gene: 1. The CDR3 here is CASSPPGTGGTGELFF. The CDR3 DNA reads as TGTGCCAGCTCACCACCGGGGACAGGGGGCACCGGGGAGCTGTTTTTT.

At least ten counts were recorded for this clonotype. The chain links TRBV3-1 to TRBJ1-2; 9 nucleotides match TRBD1. Germline CDR1 LGHDT, CDR2 YNNKEL (reference sequence). This CDR3 is built from 13 residues. The J segment lost 7 bases and the V segment lost 4 bases, leaving 4 bases of the junction unmatched. CDR3 nucleotide sequence: TGTGCCAGCAGCCTAAGGACAGGGGTTGGCTACACCTTC. It translates to CASSLRTGVGYTF.

Ten or more counts support this clonotype. The chain couples TRBV5-8 to TRBJ2-3; TRBD1 matches at 11 bases. Trimming removed 3 bases from V and 8 bases from J; junction bases left unmatched: 5. Per germline, CDR1 SGHTS and CDR2 YDEGEE. CDR3 length: 14 amino acids. This CDR3 reads CASSSGTGGATQYF. DNA for the CDR3: TGTGCCAGCAGCTCCGGGACAGGGGGAGCTACGCAGTATTTT.

Ten or more counts support this clonotype. The rearrangement joins TRBV3-1 to TRBJ2-1; D might be TRBD1 (5 bases). The V end was cut by 2 bases, the J end by 9 bases, with 14 bases between. The CDR3 is made up of 14 amino acids. CDR1 and CDR2 from the germline V gene are LGHDT and YNNKEL (reference sequence). This chain's CDR3 is CASSQHRQRVEQFF. The CDR3 nucleotides read TGTGCCAGCAGCCAACACCGACAGCGCGTTGAGCAGTTCTTC.

In its sample, this clonotype was seen many times. The V gene is TRBV18, the J gene TRBJ1-1; D call uncertain. This CDR3 has 13 amino acids. V was shortened by 2 bases and J by 3 bases, with 7 bases between the two germline ends. Germline CDR1 KGHSH, CDR2 LQKENI. The CDR3 reads CASSPGSDTEAFF. CDR3 sequence (DNA): TGTGCCAGCTCACCAGGGTCGGACACTGAAGCTTTCTTT.